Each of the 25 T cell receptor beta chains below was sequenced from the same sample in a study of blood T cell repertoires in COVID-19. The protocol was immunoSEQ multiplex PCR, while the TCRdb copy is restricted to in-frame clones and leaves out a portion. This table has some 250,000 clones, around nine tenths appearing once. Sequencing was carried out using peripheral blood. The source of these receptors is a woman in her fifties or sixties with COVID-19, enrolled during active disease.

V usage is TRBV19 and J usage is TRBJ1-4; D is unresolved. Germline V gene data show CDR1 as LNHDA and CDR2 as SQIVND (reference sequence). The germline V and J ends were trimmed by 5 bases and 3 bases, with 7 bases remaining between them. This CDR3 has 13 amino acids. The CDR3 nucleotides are TGTGCCAGTAGTCGGGGTGCTAATGAAAAACTGTTTTTT. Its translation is CASSRGANEKLFF.

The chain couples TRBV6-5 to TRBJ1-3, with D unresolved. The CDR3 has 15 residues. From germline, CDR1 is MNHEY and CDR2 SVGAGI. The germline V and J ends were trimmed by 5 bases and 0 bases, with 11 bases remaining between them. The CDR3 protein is CASSHRSSSGNTIYF. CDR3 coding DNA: TGTGCCAGCAGTCACCGGAGTAGCTCTGGAAACACCATATATTTT.

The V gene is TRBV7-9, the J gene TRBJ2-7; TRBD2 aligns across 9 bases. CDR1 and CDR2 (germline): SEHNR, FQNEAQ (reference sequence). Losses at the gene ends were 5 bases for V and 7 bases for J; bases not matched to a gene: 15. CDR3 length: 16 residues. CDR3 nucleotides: TGTGCCAGCAGCCCCTTATGGGGGGGACTAGCTGGGGAGCAGTACTTC. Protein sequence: CASSPLWGGLAGEQYF.

The CDR3: CASSYSGLAGDGVQYF. The DNA of the CDR3 is TGTGCCAGCAGTTACTCCGGACTAGCGGGAGATGGGGTGCAGTACTTC. The V call is TRBV6-2 or TRBV6-3, the J call TRBJ2-7; the match to TRBD2 covers 13 bases. Germline-derived CDR1 and CDR2 are MNHEY and SVGEGT. The CDR3 consists of 16 residues. V was clipped by 0 bases and J by 9 bases; unmatched bases: 8.

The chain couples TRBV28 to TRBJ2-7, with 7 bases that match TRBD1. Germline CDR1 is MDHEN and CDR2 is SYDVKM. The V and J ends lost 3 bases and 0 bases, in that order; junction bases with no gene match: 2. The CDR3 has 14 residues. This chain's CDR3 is CASSFDRASYEQYF. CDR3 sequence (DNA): TGTGCCAGCAGTTTCGACAGGGCCTCCTACGAGCAGTACTTC. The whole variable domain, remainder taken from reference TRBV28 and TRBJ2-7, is DVKVTQSSRYLVKRTGEKVFLECVQDMDHENMFWYRQDPGLGLRLIYFSYDVKMKEKGDIPEGYSVSREKKERFSLILESASTNQTSMYLCASSFDRASYEQYFGPGTRLTVT.

CDR3: CASSQETVGRERYGYTF. CDR3 in DNA: TGCGCCAGCAGCCAAGAAACCGTGGGCAGGGAAAGATATGGCTACACCTTC. The V and J genes are TRBV4-3 and TRBJ1-2; maybe TRBD1 (5 bases). The CDR3 is 17 residues long. Per the germline V gene, CDR1 is LGHNA and CDR2 is YSLEER. The V and J ends lost 0 bases and 5 bases respectively, with 19 bases between them.

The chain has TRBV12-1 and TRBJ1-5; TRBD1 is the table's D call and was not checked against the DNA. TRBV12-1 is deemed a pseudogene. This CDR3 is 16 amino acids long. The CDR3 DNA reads TGTGCCAGCAGGGGGACCGGGACAGTTCACAATCAGCCCCAGCATTTT. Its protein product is CASRGTGTVHNQPQHF.

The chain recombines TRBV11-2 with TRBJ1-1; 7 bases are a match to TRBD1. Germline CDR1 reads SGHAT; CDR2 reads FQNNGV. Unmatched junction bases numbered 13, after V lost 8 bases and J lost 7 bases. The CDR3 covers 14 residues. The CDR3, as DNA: TGTGCCAGCCACAAGACAGGGCCCCAGGGTGAAGCTTTCTTT. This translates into CASHKTGPQGEAFF.

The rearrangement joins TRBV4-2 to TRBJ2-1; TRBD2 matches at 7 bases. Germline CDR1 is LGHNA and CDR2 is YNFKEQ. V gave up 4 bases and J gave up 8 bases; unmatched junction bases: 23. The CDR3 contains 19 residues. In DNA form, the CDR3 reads TGTGCCAGCAGCCTTGATGCGGGGAGCCGCGGCGGGAGAGTCGATGAGCAGTTCTTC. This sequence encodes CASSLDAGSRGGRVDEQFF.

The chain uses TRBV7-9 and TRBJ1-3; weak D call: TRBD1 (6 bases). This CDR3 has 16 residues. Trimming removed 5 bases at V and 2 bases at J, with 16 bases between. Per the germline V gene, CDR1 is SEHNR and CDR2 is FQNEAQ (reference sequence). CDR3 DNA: TGTGCCAGCAGCCTAGGGGGGGGCCTGGCTGGAAACACCATATATTTT. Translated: CASSLGGGLAGNTIYF.

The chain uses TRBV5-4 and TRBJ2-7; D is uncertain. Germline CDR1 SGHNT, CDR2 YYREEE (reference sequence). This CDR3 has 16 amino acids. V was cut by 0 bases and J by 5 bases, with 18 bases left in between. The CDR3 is CASSLDSARSLHEQYF. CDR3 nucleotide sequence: TGTGCCAGCAGCTTGGATTCGGCTAGAAGTCTGCACGAGCAGTACTTC. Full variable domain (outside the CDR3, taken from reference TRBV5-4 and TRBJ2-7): ETGVTQSPTHLIKTRGQQVTLRCSSQSGHNTVSWYQQALGQGPQFIFQYYREEENGRGNFPPRFSGLQFPNYSSELNVNALELDDSALYLCASSLDSARSLHEQYFGPGTRLTVT.

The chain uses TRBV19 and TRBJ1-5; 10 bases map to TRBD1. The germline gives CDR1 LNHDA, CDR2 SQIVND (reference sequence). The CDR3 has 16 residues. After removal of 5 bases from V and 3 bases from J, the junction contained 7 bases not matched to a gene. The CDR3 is CASSPTGGYDNQPQHF. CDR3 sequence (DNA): TGTGCCAGTAGTCCGACAGGGGGCTACGACAATCAGCCCCAGCATTTT.

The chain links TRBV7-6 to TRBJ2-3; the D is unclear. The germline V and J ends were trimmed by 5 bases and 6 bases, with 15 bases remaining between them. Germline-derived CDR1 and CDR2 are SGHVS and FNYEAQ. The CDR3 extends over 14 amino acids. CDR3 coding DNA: TGTGCCAGCAGCCTAACGCCCCGGGTGGATACGCAGTATTTT. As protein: CASSLTPRVDTQYF. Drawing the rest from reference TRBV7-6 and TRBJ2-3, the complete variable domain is GAGVSQSPRYKVTKRGQDVALRCDPISGHVSLYWYRQALGQGPEFLTYFNYEAQQDKSGLPNDRFSAERPEGSISTLTIQRTEQRDSAMYRCASSLTPRVDTQYFGPGTRLTVL.

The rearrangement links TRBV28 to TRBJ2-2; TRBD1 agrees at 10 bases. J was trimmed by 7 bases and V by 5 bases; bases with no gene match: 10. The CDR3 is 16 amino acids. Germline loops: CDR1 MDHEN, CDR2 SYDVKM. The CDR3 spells CASSPPGTGVVGELFF. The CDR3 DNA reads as TGTGCCAGCAGTCCCCCCGGGACAGGGGTGGTCGGGGAGCTGTTTTTT.

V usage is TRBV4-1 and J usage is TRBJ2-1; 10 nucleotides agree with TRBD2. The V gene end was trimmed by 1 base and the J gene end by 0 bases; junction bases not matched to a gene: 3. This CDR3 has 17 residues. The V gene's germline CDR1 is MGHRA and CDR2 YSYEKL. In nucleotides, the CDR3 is TGCGCCAGCAGCCAAGGTAGCGGGGGGAGCTCCTACAATGAGCAGTTCTTC. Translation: CASSQGSGGSSYNEQFF.

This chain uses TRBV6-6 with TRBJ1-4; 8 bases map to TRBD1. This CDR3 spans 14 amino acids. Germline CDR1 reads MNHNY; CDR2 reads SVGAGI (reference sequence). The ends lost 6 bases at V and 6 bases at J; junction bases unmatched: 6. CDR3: CASRNRGDDEKLFF. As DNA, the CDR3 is TGTGCCAGCAGAAACAGGGGGGATGATGAAAAACTGTTTTTT.

The CDR3 reads CASSSRDRGLSTEAFF. The DNA of the CDR3 is TGTGCCAGCAGTTCACGGGACAGGGGCTTGAGCACTGAAGCTTTCTTT. The genes are TRBV6-2 or TRBV6-3 and TRBJ1-1; 10 positions match TRBD1. Per the germline V gene, CDR1 is MNHEY and CDR2 is SVGEGT. V shed 4 bases and J 4 bases; nucleotides not matched to a gene: 9. The CDR3 contains 16 residues.

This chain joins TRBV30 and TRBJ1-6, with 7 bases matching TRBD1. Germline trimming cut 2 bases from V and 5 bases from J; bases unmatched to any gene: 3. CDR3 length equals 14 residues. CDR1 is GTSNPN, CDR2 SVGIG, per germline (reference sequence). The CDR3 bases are TGTGCCTGGAGTATCGGGACAGATAATTCACCCCTCCACTTT. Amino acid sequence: CAWSIGTDNSPLHF.

CDR3 sequence: CASQAGTAVTEAFF. CDR3 in DNA: TGTGCCAGTCAGGCCGGGACAGCCGTTACTGAAGCTTTCTTT. V usage is TRBV30 and J usage is TRBJ1-1; 7 bases agree with TRBD1. Trimming removed 8 bases from V and 5 bases from J; junction bases left unmatched: 14. The CDR3 totals 14 residues. Germline assignment: CDR1 GTSNPN and CDR2 SVGIG (reference sequence).

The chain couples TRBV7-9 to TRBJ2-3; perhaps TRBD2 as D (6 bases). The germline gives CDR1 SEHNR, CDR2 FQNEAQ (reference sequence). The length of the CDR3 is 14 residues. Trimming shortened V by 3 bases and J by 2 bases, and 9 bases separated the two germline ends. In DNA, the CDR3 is TGTGCCAGCAGCTTGAGGGACTTCACAGATACGCAGTATTTT. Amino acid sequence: CASSLRDFTDTQYF.

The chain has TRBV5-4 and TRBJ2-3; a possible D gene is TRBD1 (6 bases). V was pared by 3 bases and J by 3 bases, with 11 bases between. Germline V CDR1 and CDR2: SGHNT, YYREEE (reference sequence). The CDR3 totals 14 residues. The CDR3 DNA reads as TGTGCCAGCAGCTACAGGGCTGGGACAGATACGCAGTATTTT. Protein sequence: CASSYRAGTDTQYF. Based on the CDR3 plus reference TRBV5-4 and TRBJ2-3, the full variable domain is ETGVTQSPTHLIKTRGQQVTLRCSSQSGHNTVSWYQQALGQGPQFIFQYYREEENGRGNFPPRFSGLQFPNYSSELNVNALELDDSALYLCASSYRAGTDTQYFGPGTRLTVL.

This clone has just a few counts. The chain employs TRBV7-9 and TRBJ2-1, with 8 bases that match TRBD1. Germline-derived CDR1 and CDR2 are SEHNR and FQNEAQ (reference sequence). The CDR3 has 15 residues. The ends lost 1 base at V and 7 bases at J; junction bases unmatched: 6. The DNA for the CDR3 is TGTGCCAGCAGCTTAGGGACAGGGACTTGGAATGAGCAGTTCTTC. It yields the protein CASSLGTGTWNEQFF.

The CDR3 DNA sequence: TGTGCCAGCAGCTTAACGAGCGGGAGTGGAATCTTCTCCTACGAGCAGTACTTC. Residues: CASSLTSGSGIFSYEQYF. The chain recombines TRBV5-8 with TRBJ2-7; 8 bases match TRBD2. Unmatched junction bases numbered 13, after V lost 2 bases and J lost 0 bases. The germline V gene has CDR1 SGHTS and CDR2 YDEGEE. The CDR3 consists of 18 residues.

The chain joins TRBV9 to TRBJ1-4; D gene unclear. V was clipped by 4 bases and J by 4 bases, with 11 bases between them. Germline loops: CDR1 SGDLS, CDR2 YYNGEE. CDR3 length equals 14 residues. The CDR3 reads CASSSLGGNEKLFF. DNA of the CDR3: TGTGCCAGCAGCTCCCTCGGAGGTAATGAAAAACTGTTTTTT.

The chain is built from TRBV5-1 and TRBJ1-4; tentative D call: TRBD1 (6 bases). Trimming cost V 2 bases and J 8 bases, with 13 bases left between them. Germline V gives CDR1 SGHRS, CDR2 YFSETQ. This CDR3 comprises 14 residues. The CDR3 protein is CASSFRGIGEKLFF. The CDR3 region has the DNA TGCGCCAGCAGCTTTAGGGGGATAGGGGAAAAACTGTTTTTT.